What follows are 3 T cell receptor beta chains derived from one specimen sequenced in a study of T cells in Graves' hyperthyroidism and ophthalmopathy. Amplification targeted TCR beta CDR3 regions from RNA transcripts. During a first-round RT-PCR of the TCR CDR3, the HTBI primer set was used. TCRdb re-called the multiplex PCR reads with MiXCR, one entry per CDR3 protein. The sample yields about 59,000 distinct CDR3 sequences, roughly 50% seen once. The sequencing input was blood. These receptors were obtained from a woman aged 60-75 years with Graves' ophthalmopathy.

About this clonotype: Germline and junction disagree at one end, which may indicate a read error. The chain joins TRBV5-5 to TRBJ1-4; 12 bases are shared with TRBD1. Germline lookup yields CDR1 SGHKS and CDR2 YYEKEE (reference sequence). This CDR3 has 14 amino acids. This chain's CDR3 is CASSFGTGGEKLFF. CDR3 coding DNA: TGCGCCAGCAGCTTCGGGACAGGGGGCGAAAAACTGTTTTTT. Full variable domain (remainder filled in from reference TRBV5-5 and TRBJ1-4): DAGVTQSPTHLIKTRGQQVTLRCSPISGHKSVSWYQQVLGQGPQFIFQYYEKEERGRGNFPDRFSARQFPNYSSELNVNALLLGDSALYLCASSFGTGGEKLFFGSGTQLSVL.

About this clonotype: A much larger clone lies one base from this, so it may be a read error. V is TRBV6-4 and J is TRBJ2-7, with TRBD1 matching 7 bases. CDR3 size: 15 residues. Germline V gene sequence: CDR1 MRHNA, CDR2 SNTAGT. V lost 8 bases and J lost 2; bases outside the gene matches: 12. As DNA, the CDR3 is TGTGCCAGCTCACTACGCACAGGGGTTGCCTACGAGCAGTACTTC. Residues: CASSLRTGVAYEQYF.

This clonotype was picked up many times. V usage is TRBV6-1 and J usage is TRBJ1-6; D possibly corresponds to TRBD1 (5 bases). Germline CDR1 MNHNS, CDR2 SASEGT. V lost 8 bases to trimming and J lost 3 bases, with 14 bases between them. The CDR3 runs to 15 residues. CDR3 amino acids: CASRTFDSYNSPLHF. The DNA of the CDR3 is TGTGCCAGCCGGACTTTCGACAGCTATAATTCACCCCTCCACTTT.